The rows below give T cell receptor beta chains drawn from one sample of a study of T cell repertoires in cytomegalovirus infection. A single record per CDR3 protein comes from TCRdb applying MiXCR to the reads. The sample lists 300,000 to 400,000 distinct CDR3 sequences; around a tenth were seen once. Input material: PBMCs. These receptors originate from a human donor in good health (CMV status not recorded). Some clones in this sample may be carry-over from other donors' samples. Each CDR3 is given with its conserved first and last residue. D genes are given only for firm matches. Some rows mark clone size as missing; the rest say once, few, many or name a class of expanded clone.

clone size: many
V gene: TRBV7-2
D gene: NA
J gene: TRBJ1-1
CDR3 length: 14
CDR3 DNA: TGTGCCAGCAGCACAAGCAGGGTGTCCCCTGAAGCTTTCTTT
CDR3 protein: CASSTSRVSPEAFF

clone size: NA
V gene: TRBV5-1
D gene: NA
J gene: TRBJ2-1
CDR3 length: 14
CDR3 DNA: TGCGCCAGCAAGGAAGCGGACTCCTACAATGAGCAGTTCTTC
CDR3 protein: CASKEADSYNEQFF

clone size: NA
V gene: TRBV7-2
D gene: TRBD2
J gene: TRBJ2-5
CDR3 length: 14
CDR3 DNA: TGTGCCAGTGCCTCTAGCGGGAGGCGGGAGACCCAGTACTTC
CDR3 protein: CASASSGRRETQYF

clone size: many
V gene: TRBV6-2/TRBV6-3
D gene: NA
J gene: TRBJ1-3
CDR3 length: 16
CDR3 DNA: TGTGCCAGCAGTTACTCTCCGTCCGGCTCTGGAAACACCATATATTTT
CDR3 protein: CASSYSPSGSGNTIYF

clone size: many
V gene: TRBV7-2
D gene: NA
J gene: TRBJ1-6
CDR3 length: 13
CDR3 DNA: TGTGCCAGCAGCTCCTACAGGGTCTCACCCCTCCACTTT
CDR3 protein: CASSSYRVSPLHF

clone size: many
V gene: TRBV5-4
D gene: TRBD2
J gene: TRBJ2-3
CDR3 length: 16
CDR3 DNA: TGTGCCAGCAGCTTGAGGGCTAGCGGGAGTGGGGATACGCAGTATTTT
CDR3 protein: CASSLRASGSGDTQYF

clone size: many
V gene: TRBV7-8
D gene: TRBD2
J gene: TRBJ2-1
CDR3 length: 15
CDR3 DNA: TGTGCCAGCAGCCCCTGGGAGGGGATCCACAATGAGCAGTTCTTC
CDR3 protein: CASSPWEGIHNEQFF

clone size: few
V gene: TRBV19
D gene: TRBD1
J gene: TRBJ1-1
CDR3 length: 15
CDR3 DNA: TGTGCCAGTAGTACCCGGACAGGGATTAACACTGAAGCTTTCTTT
CDR3 protein: CASSTRTGINTEAFF

clone size: NA
V gene: TRBV7-6
D gene: NA
J gene: TRBJ1-3
CDR3 length: 15
CDR3 DNA: TGTGCCAGCAGCCCGCTTGGGGGGCGCGGAAACACCATATATTTT
CDR3 protein: CASSPLGGRGNTIYF

clone size: NA
V gene: TRBV7-8
D gene: NA
J gene: TRBJ2-5
CDR3 length: 16
CDR3 DNA: TGTGCCAGCAGCCAAGGGACCCGGCGGGGCCAAGAGACCCAGTACTTC
CDR3 protein: CASSQGTRRGQETQYF

clone size: NA
V gene: TRBV28
D gene: NA
J gene: TRBJ2-2
CDR3 length: 15
CDR3 DNA: TGTGCCAGCAGTTTTGAGACCGGAAACACCGGGGAGCTGTTTTTT
CDR3 protein: CASSFETGNTGELFF

clone size: NA
V gene: TRBV7-9
D gene: TRBD1
J gene: TRBJ1-4
CDR3 length: 14
CDR3 DNA: TGTGCCAGCAGCAGACAGGGGTTTAATGAAAAACTGTTTTTT
CDR3 protein: CASSRQGFNEKLFF

clone size: many
V gene: TRBV4-1
D gene: TRBD1
J gene: TRBJ2-7
CDR3 length: 15
CDR3 DNA: TGCGCCAGCAGCCTTGTAGGACAGGGTTCAGACGAGCAGTACTTC
CDR3 protein: CASSLVGQGSDEQYF

clone size: NA
V gene: TRBV5-4
D gene: NA
J gene: TRBJ1-2
CDR3 length: 16
CDR3 DNA: TGTGCCAGCACCTTTTTGGGCCAGTCCCCTTCCTATGGCTACACCTTC
CDR3 protein: CASTFLGQSPSYGYTF

clone size: many
V gene: TRBV12-3/TRBV12-4
D gene: NA
J gene: TRBJ2-7
CDR3 length: 14
CDR3 DNA: TGTGCCAGCAGTTTCAAAGGTTGGTACTACGAGCAGTACTTC
CDR3 protein: CASSFKGWYYEQYF

clone size: NA
V gene: TRBV24-1
D gene: NA
J gene: TRBJ2-6
CDR3 length: 13
CDR3 DNA: TGTGCCACCCAGGGCTCTGGGGCCAACGTCCTGACTTTC
CDR3 protein: CATQGSGANVLTF

clone size: many
V gene: TRBV7-2
D gene: NA
J gene: TRBJ1-1
CDR3 length: 14
CDR3 DNA: TGTGCCAGCAGCTTCTACAGGGTCGGAACTGAAGCTTTCTTT
CDR3 protein: CASSFYRVGTEAFF

clone size: many
V gene: TRBV6-6
D gene: NA
J gene: TRBJ2-1
CDR3 length: 15
CDR3 DNA: TGTGCCAGCATGTCTTTAGGGGGGGGCTACAATGAGCAGTTCTTC
CDR3 protein: CASMSLGGGYNEQFF

clone size: many
V gene: TRBV7-3
D gene: NA
J gene: TRBJ2-1
CDR3 length: 15
CDR3 DNA: TGTGCCAGCAGCTTAGGTTGGCGGACGTATGATGAGCAGTTCTTC
CDR3 protein: CASSLGWRTYDEQFF

clone size: NA
V gene: TRBV9
D gene: TRBD2
J gene: TRBJ2-3
CDR3 length: 15
CDR3 DNA: TGTGCCAGCAGCGCGGGACTAGCGGACACAGATACGCAGTATTTT
CDR3 protein: CASSAGLADTDTQYF

clone size: many
V gene: TRBV20-1
D gene: NA
J gene: TRBJ2-3
CDR3 length: 12
CDR3 DNA: TGCAGTGCTAGACTGTACACAGATACGCAGTATTTT
CDR3 protein: CSARLYTDTQYF

clone size: NA
V gene: TRBV7-9
D gene: TRBD1
J gene: TRBJ1-6
CDR3 length: 16
CDR3 DNA: TGTGCCAGCAGCCTCGGGACAGGCTCTGGGAATTCACCCCTCCACTTT
CDR3 protein: CASSLGTGSGNSPLHF

clone size: few
V gene: TRBV12-3/TRBV12-4
D gene: NA
J gene: TRBJ2-3
CDR3 length: 15
CDR3 DNA: TGTGCCAGCAGTGAGGACAGGGAGGGAACAGATACGCAGTATTTT
CDR3 protein: CASSEDREGTDTQYF

clone size: NA
V gene: TRBV6-6
D gene: NA
J gene: TRBJ1-2
CDR3 length: 14
CDR3 DNA: TGTGCCAGCAGAGAGGACCAGGGTAACTATGGCTACACCTTC
CDR3 protein: CASREDQGNYGYTF

clone size: NA
V gene: TRBV20-1
D gene: NA
J gene: TRBJ2-3
CDR3 length: 13
CDR3 DNA: TGCAGTGCCCCTCCCCCTCTAGGTATTGCGCAGTATTTT
CDR3 protein: CSAPPPLGIAQYF

clone size: NA
V gene: TRBV12-3/TRBV12-4
D gene: TRBD2
J gene: TRBJ2-7
CDR3 length: 15
CDR3 DNA: TGTGCCAGCAGTTACGGTAGCGGGAGGTCCTACGAGCAGTACTTC
CDR3 protein: CASSYGSGRSYEQYF

clone size: few
V gene: TRBV6-2/TRBV6-3
D gene: TRBD1
J gene: TRBJ1-1
CDR3 length: 17
CDR3 DNA: TGTGCCAGCAGTTACTTCCCGGGACAGGTGGCGAACACTGAAGCTTTCTTT
CDR3 protein: CASSYFPGQVANTEAFF

clone size: NA
V gene: TRBV4-3
D gene: NA
J gene: TRBJ2-5
CDR3 length: 17
CDR3 DNA: TGCGCCAGCAGCCAAGATTGGGGGCCGCGGGGACAAGAGACCCAGTACTTC
CDR3 protein: CASSQDWGPRGQETQYF

clone size: NA
V gene: TRBV20-1
D gene: NA
J gene: TRBJ2-2
CDR3 length: 14
CDR3 DNA: TGCAGTGCTAGGCGGCAGGGTGGGACCGGGGAGCTGTTTTTT
CDR3 protein: CSARRQGGTGELFF

clone size: many
V gene: TRBV4-3
D gene: NA
J gene: TRBJ1-2
CDR3 length: 13
CDR3 DNA: TGCGCCAGCACCCCAGGGGACAACTATGGCTACACCTTC
CDR3 protein: CASTPGDNYGYTF

clone size: NA
V gene: TRBV6-4
D gene: NA
J gene: TRBJ2-1
CDR3 length: 13
CDR3 DNA: TGTGCCAGCAACACAACTAGCTGGGATGAGCAGTTCTTC
CDR3 protein: CASNTTSWDEQFF

clone size: many
V gene: TRBV28
D gene: NA
J gene: TRBJ2-2
CDR3 length: 12
CDR3 DNA: TGTGCCAGCAGTCCCTTAACCGGGGAGCTGTTTTTT
CDR3 protein: CASSPLTGELFF

clone size: few
V gene: TRBV5-6
D gene: NA
J gene: TRBJ2-2
CDR3 length: 16
CDR3 DNA: TGTGCCAGCAGCTACTGGGGACAAGCGAACACCGGGGAGCTGTTTTTT
CDR3 protein: CASSYWGQANTGELFF

clone size: NA
V gene: TRBV4-2
D gene: TRBD2
J gene: TRBJ2-3
CDR3 length: 16
CDR3 DNA: TGTGCCAGCAGCCAAGGGCGACTAGCGGGGGGAGGCACGCAGTATTTT
CDR3 protein: CASSQGRLAGGGTQYF

clone size: few
V gene: TRBV20-1
D gene: TRBD2
J gene: TRBJ2-3
CDR3 length: 14
CDR3 DNA: TGCAGTGCTATAGCGGGAGCCGGGACAGATACGCAGTATTTT
CDR3 protein: CSAIAGAGTDTQYF

clone size: many
V gene: TRBV7-2
D gene: NA
J gene: TRBJ1-5
CDR3 length: 14
CDR3 DNA: TGTGCCAGCAGCTTAGACAGAGGGGGACAGCCCCAGCATTTT
CDR3 protein: CASSLDRGGQPQHF

clone size: NA
V gene: TRBV7-2
D gene: NA
J gene: TRBJ1-1
CDR3 length: 15
CDR3 DNA: TGTGCCAGCAGCTTAAAGTTAGGAAGGGCTTATGAAGCTTTCTTT
CDR3 protein: CASSLKLGRAYEAFF

clone size: NA
V gene: TRBV9
D gene: NA
J gene: TRBJ2-1
CDR3 length: 15
CDR3 DNA: TGTGCCAGCACCCCTGGGGGGACAGACTACAATGAGCAGTTCTTC
CDR3 protein: CASTPGGTDYNEQFF

clone size: few
V gene: TRBV20-1
D gene: TRBD1
J gene: TRBJ2-2
CDR3 length: 12
CDR3 DNA: TGCAGTGCTAGTCAGGGGGCCGGGGAGCTGTTTTTT
CDR3 protein: CSASQGAGELFF

clone size: few
V gene: TRBV7-9
D gene: TRBD2
J gene: TRBJ2-5
CDR3 length: 14
CDR3 DNA: TGTGCCTCTAGGGGACTAGCGGGTACCGAGACCCAGTACTTC
CDR3 protein: CASRGLAGTETQYF

clone size: many
V gene: TRBV7-2
D gene: TRBD1
J gene: TRBJ1-2
CDR3 length: 15
CDR3 DNA: TGTGCCAGCAGTTCATCAGGGGGAGTATACTATGGCTACACCTTC
CDR3 protein: CASSSSGGVYYGYTF

clone size: many
V gene: TRBV7-2
D gene: TRBD2
J gene: TRBJ2-5
CDR3 length: 14
CDR3 DNA: TGTGCCAGCAGTCGTAGCGGGAGAAGGGAGACCCAGTACTTC
CDR3 protein: CASSRSGRRETQYF